The rows below give T cell receptor beta chains drawn from one sample of a study of cytomegalovirus exposure and HLA in healthy donors. The repertoire was sequenced with immunoSEQ multiplex PCR; TCRdb's copy has only in-frame clones and lacks some. The sample data list tens of thousands of clones. Sequenced material: PBMCs. The receptors come from a male donor in good health and CMV-seronegative. The CDR3 runs from the conserved cysteine through the conserved F or W. The D gene is left open where the match is weak.

d_gene	v_gene	j_gene	CDR3aa	CDR3nt
.	TRBV7-9	TRBJ2-2	CASSLRGREVTGELFF	TGTGCCAGCAGCTTAAGGGGGAGGGAAGTCACCGGGGAGCTGTTTTTT
.	TRBV4-2	TRBJ2-5	CASSQESAVRQETQYF	TGTGCCAGCAGCCAAGAGTCGGCGGTTCGGCAAGAGACCCAGTACTTC
TRBD2	TRBV2	TRBJ2-3	CASRRSGGTDTQYF	TGTGCCAGCAGAAGAAGCGGGGGGACCGACACGCAGTATTTT
.	TRBV7-9	TRBJ2-4	CASRLKNIQYF	TGTGCCAGCCGGTTGAAAAACATTCAGTACTTC
TRBD1	TRBV28	TRBJ2-7	CASSFQGASYEQYF	TGTGCCAGCAGTTTTCAGGGGGCCTCCTACGAGCAGTACTTC
TRBD2	TRBV19	TRBJ2-1	CASSQLAGEGNEQFF	TGTGCCAGTAGTCAGCTAGCGGGAGAGGGAAATGAGCAGTTCTTC
.	TRBV19	TRBJ1-5	CASSMGGKGNQPQHF	TGTGCCAGTAGTATGGGAGGAAAGGGTAATCAGCCCCAGCATTTT
TRBD1	TRBV19	TRBJ1-5	CASSIGTVSNQPQHF	TGTGCCAGTTCGATAGGGACAGTTAGCAATCAGCCCCAGCATTTT
.	TRBV18	TRBJ2-7	CASSPGGGGGAYEQYF	TGTGCCAGCTCACCCGGTGGAGGAGGTGGCGCCTACGAGCAGTACTTC
TRBD1	TRBV7-9	TRBJ1-1	CASRLGQGGVNTEAFF	TGTGCCAGCAGGTTGGGACAGGGGGGAGTCAACACTGAAGCTTTCTTT
.	TRBV11-3	TRBJ1-1	CASSSWGGRVTEAFF	TGTGCCAGCAGCTCTTGGGGCGGGAGGGTCACTGAAGCTTTCTTT
.	TRBV19	TRBJ2-7	CASSIGSGDYEQYF	TGTGCCAGTAGTATAGGTAGCGGAGACTACGAGCAGTACTTC
TRBD1	TRBV19	TRBJ2-2	CASSNPGTGATGELFF	TGTGCCAGTAGTAACCCCGGGACAGGGGCCACCGGGGAGCTGTTTTTT
.	TRBV19	TRBJ1-1	CASKRANTEAFF	TGTGCCAGTAAGAGGGCAAACACTGAAGCTTTCTTT
.	TRBV5-4	TRBJ1-2	CASSPRWNYGYTF	TGTGCCAGCAGCCCTAGATGGAACTATGGCTACACCTTC
TRBD2	TRBV5-6	TRBJ2-1	CASSLAGGRSSDNEQFF	TGTGCCAGCAGCCTAGCGGGAGGGCGGAGCTCCGACAATGAGCAGTTCTTC
TRBD1	TRBV29-1	TRBJ1-1	CSVPTTSQGANTEAFF	TGCAGCGTACCCACCACGTCACAGGGGGCTAACACTGAAGCTTTCTTT
.	TRBV11-2	TRBJ2-3	CASSLGGVAQYF	TGTGCCAGCAGCTTAGGCGGGGTGGCGCAGTATTTT
.	TRBV19	TRBJ1-4	CASSAGFEKLFF	TGTGCCAGTAGTGCGGGGTTTGAAAAACTGTTTTTT
TRBD2	TRBV13	TRBJ2-7	CASGAGPFVQYF	TGTGCCAGCGGAGCGGGGCCCTTTGTGCAGTACTTC
.	TRBV19	TRBJ1-2	CASHTLREGRYTF	TGTGCCAGCCATACCCTCAGGGAGGGTCGCTACACCTTC
TRBD1	TRBV27	TRBJ2-7	CASRARGRREEQYF	TGTGCCAGCAGGGCTAGGGGGCGCCGAGAAGAGCAGTACTTC
TRBD2	TRBV5-1	TRBJ2-7	CASSPGGRYEQYF	TGCGCCAGCAGCCCGGGGGGGAGGTACGAGCAGTACTTC
.	TRBV5-1	TRBJ2-7	CASGGGRPPEQYF	TGCGCCAGCGGGGGGGGCAGACCCCCCGAACAGTACTTC
.	TRBV4-2	TRBJ2-7	CASSQAGSRPPYEQYF	TGTGCCAGCAGCCAAGCTGGGAGCCGACCCCCCTACGAGCAGTACTTC
TRBD2	TRBV5-4	TRBJ2-7	CASSLETSGSYEQYF	TGTGCCAGCAGCTTGGAGACTAGCGGGAGTTACGAGCAGTACTTC
.	TRBV28	TRBJ1-5	CASTAASNQPQHF	TGTGCCAGCACGGCAGCGAGCAATCAGCCCCAGCATTTT
TRBD1	TRBV25-1	TRBJ1-1	CASSDQSGGTEAFF	TGTGCCAGCAGTGATCAATCAGGGGGGACTGAAGCTTTCTTT
TRBD2	TRBV5-1	TRBJ2-2	CASSKAIDGGSGTGELFF	TGCGCCAGCAGCAAGGCCATAGATGGCGGGAGTGGGACCGGGGAGCTGTTTTTT
.	TRBV5-1	TRBJ1-5	CARRGNRALDQPQHF	TGCGCCAGGAGGGGAAACAGGGCTTTGGATCAGCCCCAGCATTTT
.	TRBV27	TRBJ2-2	CASSLYPSTGELFF	TGTGCCAGCAGTTTGTATCCTAGCACCGGGGAGCTGTTTTTT
.	TRBV5-5	TRBJ2-7	CASSFYQGLEQYF	TGTGCCAGCAGCTTTTACCAGGGTTTAGAGCAGTACTTC
TRBD2	TRBV18	TRBJ2-1	CASSPQKAGAREQFF	TGTGCCAGCTCACCCCAGAAAGCGGGAGCGCGTGAGCAGTTCTTC
.	TRBV5-1	TRBJ1-2	CASSSSGQIYGYTF	TGCGCCAGCAGCTCGTCGGGACAAATATATGGCTACACCTTC
.	TRBV4-3	TRBJ2-7	CASSSVTGTSYEQYF	TGCGCCAGCAGCTCCGTGACAGGGACTTCCTACGAGCAGTACTTC
.	TRBV29-1	TRBJ1-5	CSVETGNQPQHF	TGCAGCGTTGAAACAGGCAATCAGCCCCAGCATTTT
.	TRBV4-1	TRBJ1-5	CASSQGTADQPQHF	TGCGCCAGCAGCCAAGGGACAGCTGATCAGCCCCAGCATTTT
TRBD2	TRBV11-2	TRBJ2-7	CASSLRGGSSYEQYF	TGTGCCAGCAGCCTCCGCGGCGGGAGTTCCTACGAGCAGTACTTC
.	TRBV30	TRBJ1-3	CAWGGTPASGNTIYF	TGTGCCTGGGGGGGGACCCCTGCATCTGGAAACACCATATATTTT
.	TRBV6-1	TRBJ2-2	CASKHTGELFF	TGTGCCAGCAAGCACACCGGGGAGCTGTTTTTT
TRBD2	TRBV4-2	TRBJ2-1	CASSQGTSGTYNEQFF	TGTGCCAGCAGCCAAGGGACTAGCGGGACCTACAATGAGCAGTTCTTC
TRBD1	TRBV29-1	TRBJ1-2	CSVETGGYGYTF	TGCAGCGTTGAGACAGGGGGCTATGGCTACACCTTC
.	TRBV4-1	TRBJ1-1	CASSDLTTVPEAFF	TGCGCCAGCAGCGATCTGACAACGGTCCCTGAAGCTTTCTTT
.	TRBV30	TRBJ1-3	CAWSSTDRSGNTIYF	TGTGCCTGGAGTTCGACAGATCGCTCTGGAAACACCATATATTTT
.	TRBV27	TRBJ2-6	CASSPPGTNVLTF	TGTGCCAGCAGTCCCCCCGGGACCAACGTCCTGACTTTC
.	TRBV5-1	TRBJ1-2	CASSRGGDRVYGYTF	TGCGCCAGCTCGCGAGGCGGGGATAGAGTCTATGGCTACACCTTC
.	TRBV4-1	TRBJ2-4	CASSPPLRGQQKNIQYF	TGCGCCAGCAGCCCCCCTCTGAGAGGACAGCAAAAAAACATTCAGTACTTC